The entry below gives a single TCR beta chain sequence along with its context. Antigen: not known. The data originate from a study of cytomegalovirus exposure and HLA in healthy donors. V lost 6 bases to trimming and J lost 0 bases, with 9 bases between them. CDR3 length: 15 residues. In germline, CDR1 is MDHEN, CDR2 SYDVKM. The primer mix had 60 Vbeta and 13 Jbeta primers. TCRdb's copy holds only in-frame clones and misses some; the assay was immunoSEQ multiplex PCR. This sample carries about 190,000 clones, around 90% of them seen once, and the ten largest clones take more than 1%. Study-wide findings and caveats: In a later analysis, specific HLA alleles were associated with some 16,000 TCR beta sequences at a 0.05 false discovery rate. A later analysis appeared to link common viral pathogens to several of the most significant clusters.

The sample taken for sequencing was PBMCs. V and J are TRBV28 and TRBJ2-6; D is perhaps TRBD2 (5 bases). This receptor was identified in a boy younger than 10 in good health and CMV-seronegative. The CDR3 DNA reads TGTGCCAGCAGCCGGGGTAGCTCTGGGGCCAACGTCCTGACTTTC. Amino acid sequence: CASSRGSSGANVLTF. The variable domain in full, completed from reference TRBV28 and TRBJ2-6, reads DVKVTQSSRYLVKRTGEKVFLECVQDMDHENMFWYRQDPGLGLRLIYFSYDVKMKEKGDIPEGYSVSREKKERFSLILESASTNQTSMYLCASSRGSSGANVLTFGAGSRLTVL.